This TCR beta chain was captured by sequencing in a study of blood T cells in healthy people across ages. Per-sample yields of isolated PBMCs were at least 6 million. The junction had 6 bases not matched to a gene; V was cut back by 2 bases and J by 5 bases. Germline CDR1 is MNHEY and CDR2 is SVGEGT. This CDR3 has 17 amino acids. Remarks on this clonotype: Antigen specificity is unknown.

Whole-study findings and limits: In these data, TCR beta diversity tracked strongly with naive T cell percentage.

Through a sample-barcoded 5' primer and a J-beta primer mix, a second PCR was run for about 6 to 11 cycles. MiXCR was run by TCRdb on the 5' RACE reads, yielding one entry per CDR3 protein. Counted here are around 790,000 distinct CDR3 sequences, 40% to 50% occurring once; the ten biggest clones make up 15% to 25%. The receptor was isolated from a man in his sixties in good health. This chain links TRBV6-2 or TRBV6-3 with TRBJ2-5, with 15 bases fitting TRBD2. Sequencing was carried out using blood. The CDR3 bases are TGTGCCAGCAGTTACACAGAGGGGACTAGCGGGGGGGAGACCCAGTACTTC. Its translation: CASSYTEGTSGGETQYF.